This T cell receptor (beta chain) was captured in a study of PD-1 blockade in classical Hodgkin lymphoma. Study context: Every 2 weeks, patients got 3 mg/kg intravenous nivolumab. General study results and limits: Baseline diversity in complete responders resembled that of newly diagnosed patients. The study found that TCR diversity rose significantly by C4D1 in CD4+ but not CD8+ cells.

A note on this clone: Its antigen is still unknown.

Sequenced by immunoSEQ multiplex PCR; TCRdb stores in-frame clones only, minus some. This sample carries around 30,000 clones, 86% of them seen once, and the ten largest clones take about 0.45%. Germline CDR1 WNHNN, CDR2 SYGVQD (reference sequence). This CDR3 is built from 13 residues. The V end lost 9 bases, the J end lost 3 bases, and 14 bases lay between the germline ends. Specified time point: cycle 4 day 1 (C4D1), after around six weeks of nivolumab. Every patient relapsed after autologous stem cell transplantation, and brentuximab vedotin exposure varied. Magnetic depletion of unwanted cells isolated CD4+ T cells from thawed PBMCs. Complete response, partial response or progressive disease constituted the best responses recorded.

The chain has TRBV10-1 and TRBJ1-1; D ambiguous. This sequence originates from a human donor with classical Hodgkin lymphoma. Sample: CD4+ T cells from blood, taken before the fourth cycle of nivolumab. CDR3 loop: CARFRGTHTEAFF. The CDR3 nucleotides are TGCGCCAGATTCCGGGGAACCCACACTGAAGCTTTCTTT.